One sample yielded the 19 T cell receptor beta chains listed below, sequenced in a study of T cells in Graves' hyperthyroidism and ophthalmopathy. What was amplified from RNA transcripts were TCR beta CDR3 regions. In the first-round RT-PCR of the TCR CDR3, the HTBI primer set was used. TCRdb fed the multiplex PCR reads into MiXCR, producing one record per CDR3 protein. This table holds approximately 710,000 distinct CDR3 sequences, around a sixth found once. The sample comprised blood. The receptors were gathered from a man aged 45 to 65 with Graves' hyperthyroidism.

This clonotype has ten or more counts. The gene calls are TRBV7-8 and TRBJ2-4; maybe TRBD2 (8 bases). The CDR3 spans 19 residues. Trimming stripped 5 bases from V and 0 bases from J, with 23 bases between. The germline CDR1 and CDR2 sequences are SGHVS and FQNEAQ. CDR3 protein: CASSARQGLGSLAKNIQYF. CDR3 nucleotides: TGTGCCAGCAGCGCGCGACAGGGACTAGGTTCTTTAGCCAAAAACATTCAGTACTTC.

A few counts support this clonotype. This rearrangement joins TRBV5-1 to TRBJ1-5; D is ambiguous. This CDR3 has 15 residues. Deletions cut 4 bases from V and 5 bases from J, with 16 bases between. The germline CDR1 and CDR2 sequences are SGHRS and YFSETQ. The CDR3 loop is CASSPGGGIDQPQHF. The CDR3 bases are TGCGCCAGCAGCCCGGGAGGAGGAATAGATCAGCCCCAGCATTTT. Based on the CDR3 plus reference TRBV5-1 and TRBJ1-5, the full variable domain is KAGVTQTPRYLIKTRGQQVTLSCSPISGHRSVSWYQQTPGQGLQFLFEYFSETQRNKGNFPGRFSGRQFSNSRSEMNVSTLELGDSALYLCASSPGGGIDQPQHFGDGTRLSIL.

In its sample, this clonotype was seen many times. The chain employs TRBV28 and TRBJ2-1, with D maybe TRBD2 (6 bases). The CDR3 contains 14 residues. With 7 bases removed from V and 7 bases from J, the gap between germline ends came to 17 bases. Germline V gene sequence: CDR1 MDHEN, CDR2 SYDVKM. The CDR3 here is CASTRRAGWNEQFF. The DNA of the CDR3 is TGTGCCAGCACCCGGAGGGCCGGGTGGAATGAGCAGTTCTTC.

In this sample, this clonotype turned up many times. The rearrangement links TRBV10-3 to TRBJ1-1; TRBD1 matches 11 bases. The CDR3 runs 14 residues. With 5 bases clipped from V and 5 bases from J, the junction kept 4 bases outside the gene matches. The V gene's germline CDR1 is ENHRY and CDR2 SYGVKD. DNA for the CDR3: TGTGCCATCAGTTCGGACAGGGGGCGAACTGAAGCTTTCTTT. As protein: CAISSDRGRTEAFF.

About this clonotype: This CDR3 is missing its conserved last phenylalanine or tryptophan, likely due to a read error. This chain joins TRBV29-1 and TRBJ2-7; D is unresolved. This CDR3 region has 13 residues. V gave up 5 bases and J gave up 0 bases, with 11 bases separating them. Germline loops: CDR1 SQVTM, CDR2 ANQGSEA. Here the CDR3 DNA reads TGCAGCGTTTGGGGTGGGTACTCCTACGAGCAGTACATC. Protein product: CSVWGGYSYEQYI.

This clonotype was seen only a few times. The chain is built from TRBV9 and TRBJ2-1; D is possibly TRBD1 (6 bases). The V end lost 0 bases, the J end lost 0 bases, and 7 bases lay between the germline ends. This CDR3 contains 15 residues. The germline CDR1 and CDR2 sequences are SGDLS and YYNGEE. CDR3 protein: CASSVEGDSYNEQFF. In DNA, the CDR3 is TGTGCCAGCAGCGTAGAGGGGGACTCCTACAATGAGCAGTTCTTC.

The rearrangement uses TRBV19 and TRBJ1-2; D is undetermined. V was pared by 3 bases and J by 4 bases, with 15 bases between. This CDR3 is built from 15 residues. Germline CDR1 LNHDA, CDR2 SQIVND (reference sequence). CDR3 nucleotide sequence: TGTGCCAGTAGTATCCTCCAGGCAACTGGCTATGGCTACACCTTC. It specifies CASSILQATGYGYTF. The entire variable domain, with the rest obtained from reference TRBV19 and TRBJ1-2, is as follows: DGGITQSPKYLFRKEGQNVTLSCEQNLNHDAMYWYRQDPGQGLRLIYYSQIVNDFQKGDIAEGYSVSREKKESFPLTVTSAQKNPTAFYLCASSILQATGYGYTFGSGTRLTVV.

The chain joins TRBV12-3 or TRBV12-4 to TRBJ1-6; TRBD1 is a possible D gene (5 bases). This CDR3 spans 15 amino acids. V gave up 6 bases and J gave up 10 bases, with 19 bases separating them. Here the CDR3 DNA reads TGTGCCAGCAGAGGAAATACGGGGTGGGGCTCACCCCTCCACTTT. This translates into CASRGNTGWGSPLHF.

This chain connects TRBV18 to TRBJ2-2; 8 bases map to TRBD1. Germline V CDR1 and CDR2: KGHSH, LQKENI. Germline trimming cut 3 bases from V and 4 bases from J; bases unmatched to any gene: 7. This CDR3 contains 16 residues. The CDR3 DNA reads as TGTGCCAGCTCACCGGCCGACAGGGGCTCCACCGGGGAGCTGTTTTTT. Translating gives CASSPADRGSTGELFF.

The sample holds many counts of this clonotype. V usage is TRBV28 and J usage is TRBJ2-3, with 11 bases aligning to TRBD2. Germline-derived CDR1 and CDR2 are MDHEN and SYDVKM. V lost 5 bases to trimming and J lost 3 bases; unmatched junction nucleotides: 10. The CDR3 is 17 amino acids. The DNA for the CDR3 is TGTGCCAGCAGTACAACTAGCGGGAGTCCACCTACAGATACGCAGTATTTT. Translating it yields CASSTTSGSPPTDTQYF.

This chain joins TRBV7-2 and TRBJ1-5; D gene uncertain. Deletions cut 6 bases from V and 0 bases from J, with 18 bases between. The CDR3 spans 17 residues. Germline-derived CDR1 and CDR2 are SGHTA and FQGNSA. As DNA, the CDR3 is TGTGCCAGCAGTCCGATTGTCCGATCGGGTAGCAATCAGCCCCAGCATTTT. It yields the protein CASSPIVRSGSNQPQHF. Complete variable domain (other parts from reference TRBV7-2 and TRBJ1-5): GAGVSQSPSNKVTEKGKDVELRCDPISGHTALYWYRQSLGQGLEFLIYFQGNSAPDKSGLPSDRFSAERTGGSVSTLTIQRTQQEDSAVYLCASSPIVRSGSNQPQHFGDGTRLSIL.

This chain uses TRBV4-2 with TRBJ2-3; no clear D gene. The CDR3 contains 14 residues. V was pared by 0 bases and J by 2 bases, with 6 bases between. The V gene's germline CDR1 is LGHNA and CDR2 YNFKEQ. The CDR3 region has the DNA TGTGCCAGCAGCCAAGAGGAAGCCACAGATACGCAGTATTTT. Its translation: CASSQEEATDTQYF.

This chain links TRBV30 with TRBJ2-3; 8 bases are shared with TRBD2. This CDR3 is built from 14 residues. Germline CDR1 GTSNPN, CDR2 SVGIG (reference sequence). V was clipped by 0 bases and J by 4 bases; unmatched bases: 3. DNA of the CDR3: TGTGCCTGGAGTGTCGCGGGAGGCGCAGATACGCAGTATTTT. It codes for CAWSVAGGADTQYF.

The gene calls are TRBV2 and TRBJ2-2; D gene ambiguous. CDR3 length equals 14 residues. Germline V CDR1 and CDR2: SNHLY, FYNNEI. The V end was cut by 1 base, the J end by 2 bases, with 5 bases between. The CDR3 DNA sequence: TGTGCCAGCAGTGAAGTGGGAAACACCGGGGAGCTGTTTTTT. Translated: CASSEVGNTGELFF.

At least ten counts were recorded for this clonotype. The V gene is TRBV2, the J gene TRBJ2-3; 7 bases are a match to TRBD1. The CDR3 is 14 amino acids. Looked up from germline, CDR1 is SNHLY and CDR2 is FYNNEI. V was clipped by 5 bases and J by 5 bases; unmatched bases: 7. Written as DNA, the CDR3 is TGTGCCAGCAGTCGACAGGGATTTCGAGATACGCAGTATTTT. Translating it yields CASSRQGFRDTQYF.

This clonotype was recorded many times. The CDR3 bases are TGTGCCACCCCCTTGCCCGGGACAGGTTACCGCGACACTGAAGCTTTCTTT. Residues: CATPLPGTGYRDTEAFF. The chain joins TRBV27 to TRBJ1-1; 8 nucleotides line up with TRBD1. CDR1 MNHEY and CDR2 SMNVEV come from the germline V gene (reference sequence). J lost 3 bases, V lost 10 bases, and 19 bases had no gene match. The CDR3 has 17 amino acids.

The chain recombines TRBV2 with TRBJ1-2; D uncertain. V lost 5 bases to trimming and J lost 0 bases, with 13 bases between them. CDR1 and CDR2 (germline): SNHLY, FYNNEI. The CDR3 has 15 residues. CDR3 sequence (DNA): TGTGCCAGCAGTCAGACAACGGACGCTAACTATGGCTACACCTTC. Residues: CASSQTTDANYGYTF.

Details on this clonotype: A clone one base away is much larger, so this may be a read error. The J gene is TRBJ1-1, the V gene TRBV20-1; possible D gene TRBD1, 5 bases. This CDR3 has 16 residues. Deletions cut 0 bases from V and 0 bases from J, with 14 bases between. The germline CDR1 and CDR2 sequences are DFQATT and SNEGSKA (reference sequence). The CDR3 bases are TGCAGTGCTAGAGAGCGATGGGCAGGGATGAACACTGAAGCTTTCTTT. It specifies CSARERWAGMNTEAFF.

The chain has TRBV6-1 and TRBJ1-5; unclear D gene. Per the germline V gene, CDR1 is MNHNS and CDR2 is SASEGT. The CDR3 covers 13 residues. V dropped 3 bases and J dropped 9 bases, with 12 bases sitting between them. The DNA of the CDR3 is TGTGCCAGCAGTGATACCTGGGGTCGGCCCCAGCATTTT. This gives the protein CASSDTWGRPQHF.